Listed below are T cell receptor beta chains from one sample, sequenced in a study of cytomegalovirus exposure and HLA in healthy donors. This table comes from immunoSEQ multiplex PCR, and its TCRdb copy is limited to in-frame clones, with some not included. Of 150,000 to 200,000 clones in the sample, less than 75% were seen once. Sequencing input: PBMCs. The receptors here all came from a girl between 10 and 17 years old in good health and CMV-seronegative. Both conserved end residues are part of each CDR3. The D gene is left open where the match is weak. Clone size is given for some rows only: seen once, a few or many times, or a class if the clone is expanded.

TRBD1	TRBV7-6	.	TRBJ2-7	TGTGCCAGCAGCTTAGCGGACAGGGGATACGAGCAGTACTTC	CASSLADRGYEQYF
TRBD2	TRBV4-2	.	TRBJ2-7	TGTGCCAGCAGCCAAGACAAAGCGGGGAGCTACGAGCAGTACTTC	CASSQDKAGSYEQYF
.	TRBV29-1	few	TRBJ2-7	TGCAGCGTTGAAGACCGGACTTCCAGCTACGAGCAGTACTTC	CSVEDRTSSYEQYF
TRBD2	TRBV5-1	.	TRBJ2-5	TGCGCCAGCAGCTTACTAGCGGGGTACCAAGAGACCCAGTACTTC	CASSLLAGYQETQYF
TRBD1	TRBV19	.	TRBJ2-7	TGTGCCAGTAGTATAAATCCCCTCCTAGGGGGCCGCTCCTACGAGCAGTACTTC	CASSINPLLGGRSYEQYF
TRBD1	TRBV19	.	TRBJ1-1	TGTGCCAGTAGTGTTGGGACAGAGAACACTGAAGCTTTCTTT	CASSVGTENTEAFF
TRBD1	TRBV7-8	once	TRBJ1-1	TGTGCCAGTAGGACAGGGAGGACTGAAGCTTTCTTT	CASRTGRTEAFF
TRBD2	TRBV30	few	TRBJ2-5	TGTGCCGGGAGCGCCGGGGGGGGTGGGGAGACCCAGTACTTC	CAGSAGGGGETQYF
.	TRBV29-1	.	TRBJ2-7	TGCAGCGCAATTCCAAAGACTACCTACGAGCAGTACTTC	CSAIPKTTYEQYF
.	TRBV18	.	TRBJ1-1	TGTGCCAGCTCATCGACAGATGAAGCTTTCTTT	CASSSTDEAFF
.	TRBV5-1	.	TRBJ2-7	TGCGCCAGCACAGGGTCCTACGAGCAGTACTTC	CASTGSYEQYF
.	TRBV7-3	few	TRBJ2-5	TGTGCCAGCAGCTTAATGGGGGGAGCCGGAGAGACCCAGTACTTC	CASSLMGGAGETQYF
TRBD1	TRBV6-1	once	TRBJ2-5	TGTGCCAGCAAGAGGCTCACAGGGGGCGCGGAGACCCAGTACTTC	CASKRLTGGAETQYF
TRBD2	TRBV5-1	.	TRBJ2-5	TGCGCCAGCAGTAGCGGGGGTCAGGAGACCCAGTACTTC	CASSSGGQETQYF
TRBD1	TRBV9	.	TRBJ2-2	TGTGCCAGCAGCGAGAAGGAAGGGGGGACAGGTGCAGAAGGGGAGCTGTTTTTT	CASSEKEGGTGAEGELFF
TRBD1	TRBV7-3	.	TRBJ1-1	TGTGCCAGCAGCTTAAAGCCCCGGGACAGGGGGCTTGGAGCTTTCTTT	CASSLKPRDRGLGAFF
TRBD1	TRBV7-9	.	TRBJ1-2	TGTGCCAGCAGCATGACAGGGTTAGGCTACACCTTC	CASSMTGLGYTF
TRBD1	TRBV7-9	.	TRBJ1-3	TGTGCCGGAGTCCGGGACAGGGGAAACACCATATATTTT	CAGVRDRGNTIYF
.	TRBV25-1	.	TRBJ2-1	TGTGCCAGCAGTGTGCAGGGTGCCACCAACAATGAGCAGTTCTTC	CASSVQGATNNEQFF
TRBD1	TRBV6-6	few	TRBJ1-5	TGTGCCAGCACCATGGGGACAGGGGGCTATCAGCCCCAGCATTTT	CASTMGTGGYQPQHF
.	TRBV4-1	.	TRBJ1-3	TGCGCCAGCAGCCAAGATGAAACCTCAATACTATCCTCTGGAAACACCATATATTTT	CASSQDETSILSSGNTIYF
.	TRBV9	few	TRBJ2-6	TGTGCCAGCAGATTCTCGGGGGCCAACGTCCTGACTTTC	CASRFSGANVLTF
.	TRBV7-8	.	TRBJ1-3	TGTGCCAGCAGCTCTCGACAGGGAAACACCATATATTTT	CASSSRQGNTIYF
.	TRBV18	few	TRBJ1-1	TGTGCCAGCTCGACAGTTAACACTGAAGCTTTCTTT	CASSTVNTEAFF
.	TRBV6-5	.	TRBJ2-7	TGTGCCAGCAGTTATACGGGGTACGAGCAGTACTTC	CASSYTGYEQYF
.	TRBV6-1	.	TRBJ2-5	TGTGCCAGCAGCCAAAGTTACAGGGCAGAGACCCAGTACTTC	CASSQSYRAETQYF
.	TRBV7-2	few	TRBJ1-3	TGTGCCAGCAGCTTATACGGCTCTGGAAACACCATATATTTT	CASSLYGSGNTIYF
TRBD2	TRBV6-5	.	TRBJ2-7	TGTGCCAGCAGCGCACTAGCGGGGGATACCTACGAGCAGTACTTC	CASSALAGDTYEQYF
.	TRBV10-2	few	TRBJ1-4	TGCGCCAGCAGTGAGTCGATTGGGACACCCGTAATTTTT	CASSESIGTPVIF
.	TRBV9	.	TRBJ2-7	TGTGCCAGCAGCGTCGAGGGGGTATCACTAGACGAGCAGTACTTC	CASSVEGVSLDEQYF
.	TRBV21-1	.	TRBJ1-1	TGTGCCAGCAGCAAATTCCCCCCCCCGGACAGATACACTGAAGCTTTCTTT	CASSKFPPPDRYTEAFF
.	TRBV4-2	few	TRBJ1-1	TGTGCCAGCAGCCCACAGAGCCTGAACACTGAAGCTTTCTTT	CASSPQSLNTEAFF
.	TRBV4-1	.	TRBJ2-7	TGCGCCAGCAGCCAGGAACGGACAGTTTACGAGCAGTACTTC	CASSQERTVYEQYF
.	TRBV6-1	few	TRBJ1-5	TGTGCCAGCAGTAAGGGGATGGGCAATCAGCCCCAGCATTTT	CASSKGMGNQPQHF
TRBD1	TRBV27	.	TRBJ2-1	TGTGCCAGCACCCAAAACGGACAGGGGAATGAGCAGTTCTTC	CASTQNGQGNEQFF
TRBD1	TRBV6-1	.	TRBJ1-1	TGTGCCTGCCAGACAGGGGCTACGAACACTGAAGCTTTCTTT	CACQTGATNTEAFF
TRBD1	TRBV5-5	few	TRBJ2-7	TGTGCCAGCAGCTTGGCAGGACAGGATCTCCGCGAGCAGTACTTC	CASSLAGQDLREQYF
.	TRBV29-1	.	TRBJ2-7	TGCAGCGTGGGGGGAGTTGGGGGGACTTACGAGCAGTGCTTC	CSVGGVGGTYEQCF
.	TRBV5-1	.	TRBJ2-7	TGCGCCAGCAGCTCGCTAGATGTCTACGAGCAGTACTTC	CASSSLDVYEQYF
.	TRBV18	.	TRBJ1-4	TGTGCCAGCTCACCAGGGGCCGGTGAAAAACTGTTTTTT	CASSPGAGEKLFF
.	TRBV2	.	TRBJ1-4	TGTGCCAGCAGTGAATTGGGGGGGAGTAATGAAAAACTGTTTTTT	CASSELGGSNEKLFF
.	TRBV7-8	.	TRBJ1-1	TGTGCCAGCAGCTTTGGGGGCGCCATGAACACTGAAGCTTTCTTT	CASSFGGAMNTEAFF
.	TRBV6-5	.	TRBJ1-2	TGTGCCAGCACCTATGGCGGGGAGGGCTACACCTTC	CASTYGGEGYTF
TRBD2	TRBV9	few	TRBJ2-3	TGTGCCAGCAGCGTAGTTAGCGGGGGGTCAGATACGCAGTATTTT	CASSVVSGGSDTQYF
TRBD1	TRBV6-5	once	TRBJ2-3	TGTGCCATAAGGGGGACAGGCACAGATACGCAGTATTTT	CAIRGTGTDTQYF
.	TRBV2	.	TRBJ2-4	TGTGCCACCTCGGGGGAGGCGAGTCAGTACTTC	CATSGEASQYF
TRBD1	TRBV27	once	TRBJ1-2	TGTGCCAGCCGGTACCTCGGGACAGGGAATGGCTATACCTTC	CASRYLGTGNGYTF
.	TRBV14	once	TRBJ2-3	TGTGCCAGCAGCCAAGATCAGGGATTATCCACAGATACGCAGTATTTT	CASSQDQGLSTDTQYF
TRBD1	TRBV13	.	TRBJ1-3	TGTGCCAGCAGCTTAAGATTTTCCGGGGACAGGGAAAACGAGGGAAACACCATATATTTT	CASSLRFSGDRENEGNTIYF
TRBD1	TRBV29-1	once	TRBJ2-1	TGCAGCGCTACCCCTCTGAGGACAGGGACGGACAATGAGCAGTTCTTC	CSATPLRTGTDNEQFF